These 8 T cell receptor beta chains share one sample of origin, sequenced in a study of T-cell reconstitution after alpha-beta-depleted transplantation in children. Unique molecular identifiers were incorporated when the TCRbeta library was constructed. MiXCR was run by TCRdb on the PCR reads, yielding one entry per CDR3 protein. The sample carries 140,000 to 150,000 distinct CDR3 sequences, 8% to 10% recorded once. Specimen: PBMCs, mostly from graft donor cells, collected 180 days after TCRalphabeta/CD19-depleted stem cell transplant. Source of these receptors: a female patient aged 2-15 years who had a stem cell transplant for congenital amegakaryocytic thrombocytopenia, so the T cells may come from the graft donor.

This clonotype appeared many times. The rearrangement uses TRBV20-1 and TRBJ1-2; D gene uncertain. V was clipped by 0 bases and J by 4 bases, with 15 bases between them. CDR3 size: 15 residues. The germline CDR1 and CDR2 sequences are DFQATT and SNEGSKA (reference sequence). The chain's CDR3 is CSARDPGSYPYGYTF. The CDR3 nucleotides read TGCAGTGCTAGAGACCCCGGATCCTACCCCTATGGCTACACCTTC.

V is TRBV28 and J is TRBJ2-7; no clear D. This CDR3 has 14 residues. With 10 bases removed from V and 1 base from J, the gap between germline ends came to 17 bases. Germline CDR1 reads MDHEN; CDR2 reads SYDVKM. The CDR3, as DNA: TGTGCCACCCACAGCCTCTTCATATCCTACGAGCAGTACTTC. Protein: CATHSLFISYEQYF.

The CDR3 here is CASSLRPAGDTQYF. The CDR3, as DNA: TGCGCCAGCAGCCTCCGGCCCGCGGGGGATACGCAGTATTTT. The chain employs TRBV5-1 and TRBJ2-3; TRBD2 might be the D (6 bases). The CDR3 length is 14 residues. The germline V gene has CDR1 SGHRS and CDR2 YFSETQ. The ends were cut back, 4 bases at V and 6 bases at J, with 15 bases in the middle.

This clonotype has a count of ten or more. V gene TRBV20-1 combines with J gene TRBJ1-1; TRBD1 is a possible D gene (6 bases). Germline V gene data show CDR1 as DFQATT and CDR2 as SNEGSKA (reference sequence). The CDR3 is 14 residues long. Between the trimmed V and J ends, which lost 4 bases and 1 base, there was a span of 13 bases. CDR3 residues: CSATPGTQNTEAFF. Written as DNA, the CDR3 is TGCAGTGCTACCCCCGGGACACAGAACACTGAAGCTTTCTTT.

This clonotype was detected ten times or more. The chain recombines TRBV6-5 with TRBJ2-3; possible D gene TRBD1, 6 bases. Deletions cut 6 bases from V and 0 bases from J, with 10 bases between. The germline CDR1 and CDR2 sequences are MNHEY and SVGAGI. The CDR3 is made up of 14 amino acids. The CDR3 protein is CASRQGVSTDTQYF. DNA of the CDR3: TGTGCCAGCAGACAGGGAGTAAGCACAGATACGCAGTATTTT.

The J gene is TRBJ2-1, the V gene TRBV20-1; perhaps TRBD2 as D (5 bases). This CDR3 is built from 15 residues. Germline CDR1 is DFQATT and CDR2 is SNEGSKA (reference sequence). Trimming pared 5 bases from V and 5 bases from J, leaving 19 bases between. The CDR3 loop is CSAFLTEAPDNEQFF. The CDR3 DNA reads TGCAGTGCTTTCTTGACGGAGGCTCCAGACAATGAGCAGTTCTTC.

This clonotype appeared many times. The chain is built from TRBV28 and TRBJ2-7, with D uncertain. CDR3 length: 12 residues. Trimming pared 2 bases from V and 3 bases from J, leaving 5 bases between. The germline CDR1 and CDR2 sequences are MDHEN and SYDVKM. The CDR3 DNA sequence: TGTGCCAGCAGTTTAAGGATCTACGAGCAGTACTTC. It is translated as CASSLRIYEQYF.

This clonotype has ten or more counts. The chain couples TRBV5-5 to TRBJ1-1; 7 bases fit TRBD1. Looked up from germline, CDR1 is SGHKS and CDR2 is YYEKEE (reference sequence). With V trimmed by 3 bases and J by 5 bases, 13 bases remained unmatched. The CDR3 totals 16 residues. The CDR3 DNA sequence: TGTGCCAGCAGCTACTACTTTTCCAGGGGGAATACTGAAGCTTTCTTT. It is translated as CASSYYFSRGNTEAFF.